The clone carrying this TCR beta chain was observed at least ten times. Its antigen is not identified. The data belong to a study of identical twins. Study-level points and caveats: With abundant cord blood beta clonotypes, insertions were fewer; memory repertoires showed no such pattern. Interpretation of the results relied on cross-sectional statistical analysis and not on following the same donors. Less excess twin sharing appeared in beta out-of-frame sequences.

CDR1 and CDR2 from the germline V gene are KGHDR and SFDVKD. Trimming left V 5 bases short and J 4 bases short, with 14 bases between. CDR3 length equals 15 residues. Template switching introduced a universal primer site, and the cDNA bore unique molecular identifiers. TCRdb re-analysed the 5' RACE reads in MiXCR, keeping a single row per CDR3 protein. This sample has about 720,000 distinct CDR3 sequences, with 8.5% to 9.5% found just once. A further study also used this sample, focusing on yellow fever vaccine responses in identical twins.

The sequenced sample consisted of PBMCs. The sequence was collected from a woman between 18 and 29 years old in good health. V gene TRBV24-1 combines with J gene TRBJ2-1, with a possible D match to TRBD1 (6 bases). The DNA for the CDR3 is TGTGCCACCAGTGCGTGGGGGCCCGGTTACAATGAGCAGTTCTTC. Amino acids: CATSAWGPGYNEQFF.